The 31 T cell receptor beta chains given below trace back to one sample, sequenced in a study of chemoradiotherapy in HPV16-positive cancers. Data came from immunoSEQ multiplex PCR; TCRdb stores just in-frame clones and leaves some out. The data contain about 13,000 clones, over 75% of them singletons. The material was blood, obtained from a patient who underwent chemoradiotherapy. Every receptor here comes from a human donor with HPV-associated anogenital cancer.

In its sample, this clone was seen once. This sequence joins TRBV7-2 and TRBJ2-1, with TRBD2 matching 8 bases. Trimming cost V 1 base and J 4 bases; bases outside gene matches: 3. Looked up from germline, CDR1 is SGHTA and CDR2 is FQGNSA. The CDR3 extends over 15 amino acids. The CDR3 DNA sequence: TGTGCCAGCAGCTTAGGTCGGGGGGGGTACAATGAGCAGTTCTTC. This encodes CASSLGRGGYNEQFF.

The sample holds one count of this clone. CDR3 amino acids: CASSLEGGATTGELFF. The CDR3 DNA follows: TGCGCCAGCAGCTTGGAGGGGGGGGCGACCACCGGGGAGCTGTTTTTT. This chain joins TRBV5-1 and TRBJ2-2; weak D call: TRBD2 (7 bases). Trimming removed 0 bases at V and 4 bases at J, with 13 bases between. The CDR3 consists of 16 residues. Germline-derived CDR1 and CDR2 are SGHRS and YFSETQ.

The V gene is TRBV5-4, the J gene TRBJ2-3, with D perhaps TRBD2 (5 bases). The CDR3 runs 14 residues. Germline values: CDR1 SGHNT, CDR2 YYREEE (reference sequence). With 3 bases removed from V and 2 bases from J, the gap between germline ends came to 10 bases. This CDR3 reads CASSSKRDTDTQYF. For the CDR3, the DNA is TGTGCCAGCAGCTCGAAACGGGACACAGATACGCAGTATTTT.

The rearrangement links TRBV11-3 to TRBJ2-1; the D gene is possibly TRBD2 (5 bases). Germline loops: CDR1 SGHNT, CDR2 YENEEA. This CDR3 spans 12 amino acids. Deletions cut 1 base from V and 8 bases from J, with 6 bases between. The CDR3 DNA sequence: TGTGCCAGCAGCTTAGGGCGGGATGAGCAGTTCTTC. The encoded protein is CASSLGRDEQFF.

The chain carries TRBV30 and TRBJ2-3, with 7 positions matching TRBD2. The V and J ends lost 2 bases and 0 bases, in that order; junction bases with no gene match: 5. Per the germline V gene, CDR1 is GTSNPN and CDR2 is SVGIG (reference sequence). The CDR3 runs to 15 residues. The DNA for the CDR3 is TGTGCCTGGAGTATAGCGGGCACTAGCACAGATACGCAGTATTTT. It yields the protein CAWSIAGTSTDTQYF.

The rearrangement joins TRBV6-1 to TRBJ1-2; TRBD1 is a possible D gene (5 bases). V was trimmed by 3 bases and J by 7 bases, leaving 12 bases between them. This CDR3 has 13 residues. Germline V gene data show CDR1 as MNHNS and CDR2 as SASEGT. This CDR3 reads CASSDRERSGYTF. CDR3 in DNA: TGTGCCAGCAGTGACAGGGAACGTAGTGGCTACACCTTC.

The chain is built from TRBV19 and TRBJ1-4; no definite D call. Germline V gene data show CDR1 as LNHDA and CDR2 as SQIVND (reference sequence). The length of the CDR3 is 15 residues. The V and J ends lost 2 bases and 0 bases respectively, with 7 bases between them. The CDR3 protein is CASSINSATNEKLFF. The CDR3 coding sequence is TGTGCCAGTAGTATAAACAGTGCAACTAATGAAAAACTGTTTTTT.

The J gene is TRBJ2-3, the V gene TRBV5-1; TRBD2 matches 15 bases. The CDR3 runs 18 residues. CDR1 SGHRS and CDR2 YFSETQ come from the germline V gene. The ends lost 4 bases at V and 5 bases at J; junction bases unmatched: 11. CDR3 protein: CASSAGLAGGQGLDTQYF. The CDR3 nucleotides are TGCGCCAGCAGCGCGGGACTAGCGGGGGGTCAGGGGCTAGATACGCAGTATTTT.

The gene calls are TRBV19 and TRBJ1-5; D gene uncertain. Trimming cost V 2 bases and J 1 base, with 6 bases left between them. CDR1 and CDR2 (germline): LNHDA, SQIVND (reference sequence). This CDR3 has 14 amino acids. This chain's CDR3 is CASSIPGSNQPQHF. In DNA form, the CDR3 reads TGTGCCAGTAGTATACCGGGCAGCAATCAGCCCCAGCATTTT.

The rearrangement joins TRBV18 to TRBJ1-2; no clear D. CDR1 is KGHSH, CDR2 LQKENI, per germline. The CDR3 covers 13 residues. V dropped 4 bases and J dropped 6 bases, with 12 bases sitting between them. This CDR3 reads CASSQGGSHGYTF. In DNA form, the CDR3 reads TGTGCCAGCTCACAGGGAGGAAGCCATGGCTACACCTTC.

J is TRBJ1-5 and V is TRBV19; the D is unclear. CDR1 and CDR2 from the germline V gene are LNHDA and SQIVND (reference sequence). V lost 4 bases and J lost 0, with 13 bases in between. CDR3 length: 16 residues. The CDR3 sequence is CASSKGQTFSNQPQHF. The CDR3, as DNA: TGTGCCAGTAGTAAAGGGCAGACTTTTAGCAATCAGCCCCAGCATTTT.

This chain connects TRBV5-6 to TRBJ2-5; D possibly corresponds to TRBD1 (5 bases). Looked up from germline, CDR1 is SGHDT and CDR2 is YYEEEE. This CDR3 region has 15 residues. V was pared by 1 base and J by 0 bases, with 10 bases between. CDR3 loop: CASSLIQGNQETQYF. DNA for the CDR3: TGTGCCAGCAGCTTGATTCAGGGTAACCAAGAGACCCAGTACTTC.

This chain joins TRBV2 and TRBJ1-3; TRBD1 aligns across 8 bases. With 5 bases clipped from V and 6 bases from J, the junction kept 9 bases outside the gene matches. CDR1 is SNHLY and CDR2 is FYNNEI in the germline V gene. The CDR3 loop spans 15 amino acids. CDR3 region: CASSRGDRGSNTIYF. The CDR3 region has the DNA TGTGCCAGCAGTCGCGGAGACAGGGGTTCAAACACCATATATTTT.

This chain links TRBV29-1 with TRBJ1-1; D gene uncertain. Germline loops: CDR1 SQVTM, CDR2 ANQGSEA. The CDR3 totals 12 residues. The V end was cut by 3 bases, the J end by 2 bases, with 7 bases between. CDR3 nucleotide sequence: TGCAGCGTTGATAATGGAAACACTGAAGCTTTCTTT. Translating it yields CSVDNGNTEAFF.

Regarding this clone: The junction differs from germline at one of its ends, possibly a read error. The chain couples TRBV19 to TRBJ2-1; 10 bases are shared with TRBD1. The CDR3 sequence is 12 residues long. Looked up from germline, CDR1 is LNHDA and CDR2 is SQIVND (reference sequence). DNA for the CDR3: TGTGCCAGTAGTCCGACAGGGGGCGAGCGGTTCTTC. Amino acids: CASSPTGGERFF.

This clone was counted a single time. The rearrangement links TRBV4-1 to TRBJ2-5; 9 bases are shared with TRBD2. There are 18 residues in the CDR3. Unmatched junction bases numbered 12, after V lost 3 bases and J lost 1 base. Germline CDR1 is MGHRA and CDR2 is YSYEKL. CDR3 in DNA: TGCGCCAGCAGCCACCCGCTGGACGAGCGGGGGGCCCAAGAGACCCAGTACTTC. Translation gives CASSHPLDERGAQETQYF.

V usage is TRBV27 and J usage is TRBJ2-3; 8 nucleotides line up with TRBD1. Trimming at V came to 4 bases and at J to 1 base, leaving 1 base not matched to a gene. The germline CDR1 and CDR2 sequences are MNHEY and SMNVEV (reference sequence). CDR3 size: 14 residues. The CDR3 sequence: CASSSGQGTDTQYF. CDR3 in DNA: TGTGCCAGCAGTTCGGGACAGGGCACAGATACGCAGTATTTT.

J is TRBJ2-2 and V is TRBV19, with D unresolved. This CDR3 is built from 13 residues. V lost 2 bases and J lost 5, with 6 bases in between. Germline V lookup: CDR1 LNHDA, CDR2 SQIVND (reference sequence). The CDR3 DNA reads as TGTGCCAGTAGTATAAAGGCTACCGGGGAGCTGTTTTTT. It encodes CASSIKATGELFF.

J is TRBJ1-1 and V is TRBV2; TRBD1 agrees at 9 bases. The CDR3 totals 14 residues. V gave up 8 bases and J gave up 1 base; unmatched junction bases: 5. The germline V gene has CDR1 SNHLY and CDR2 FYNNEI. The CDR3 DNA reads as TGTGCCAGCGGGACAGGGCTTACGAACACTGAAGCTTTCTTT. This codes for CASGTGLTNTEAFF.

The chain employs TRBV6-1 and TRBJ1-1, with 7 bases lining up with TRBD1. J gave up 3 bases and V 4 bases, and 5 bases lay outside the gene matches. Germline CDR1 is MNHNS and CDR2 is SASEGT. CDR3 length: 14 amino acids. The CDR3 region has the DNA TGTGCCAGCAGTGTAACAGGGGATGACACTGAAGCTTTCTTT. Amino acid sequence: CASSVTGDDTEAFF.

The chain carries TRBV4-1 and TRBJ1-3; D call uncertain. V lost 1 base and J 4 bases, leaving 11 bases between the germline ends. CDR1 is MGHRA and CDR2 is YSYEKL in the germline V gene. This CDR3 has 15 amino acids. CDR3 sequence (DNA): TGCGCCAGCAGCCAAGTAGGGTCGGGGGGAAACACCATATATTTT. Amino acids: CASSQVGSGGNTIYF.

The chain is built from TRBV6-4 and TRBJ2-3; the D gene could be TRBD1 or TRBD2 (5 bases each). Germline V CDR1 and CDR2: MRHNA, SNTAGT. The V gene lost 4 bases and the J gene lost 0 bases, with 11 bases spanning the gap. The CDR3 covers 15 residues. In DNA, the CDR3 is TGTGCCAGCAGTGGAGGGGTAGCTAGCACAGATACGCAGTATTTT. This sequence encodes CASSGGVASTDTQYF.

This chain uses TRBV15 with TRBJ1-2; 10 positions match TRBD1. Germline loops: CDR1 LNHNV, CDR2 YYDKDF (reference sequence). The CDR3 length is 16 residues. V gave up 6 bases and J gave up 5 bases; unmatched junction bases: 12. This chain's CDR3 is CATRGITGQGIYGYTF. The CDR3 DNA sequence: TGTGCCACCAGAGGGATTACGGGACAGGGGATTTATGGCTACACCTTC.

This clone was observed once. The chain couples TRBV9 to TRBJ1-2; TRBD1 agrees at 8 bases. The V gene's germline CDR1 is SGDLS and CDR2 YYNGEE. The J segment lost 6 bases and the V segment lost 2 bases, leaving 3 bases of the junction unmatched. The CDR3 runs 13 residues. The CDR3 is CASSVGTGNGYTF. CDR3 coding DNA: TGTGCCAGCAGCGTGGGGACAGGAAATGGCTACACCTTC.

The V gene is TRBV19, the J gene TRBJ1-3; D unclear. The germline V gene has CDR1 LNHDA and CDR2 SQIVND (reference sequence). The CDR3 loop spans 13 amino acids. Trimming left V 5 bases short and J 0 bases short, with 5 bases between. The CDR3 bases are TGTGCCAGTAGTTCCGGCTCTGGAAACACCATATATTTT. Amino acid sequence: CASSSGSGNTIYF.

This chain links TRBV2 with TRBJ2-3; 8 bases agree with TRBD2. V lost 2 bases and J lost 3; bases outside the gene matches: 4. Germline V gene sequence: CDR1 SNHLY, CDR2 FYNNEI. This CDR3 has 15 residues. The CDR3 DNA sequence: TGTGCCAGCAGTGAACTCGGACTAGCAACAGATACGCAGTATTTT. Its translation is CASSELGLATDTQYF.

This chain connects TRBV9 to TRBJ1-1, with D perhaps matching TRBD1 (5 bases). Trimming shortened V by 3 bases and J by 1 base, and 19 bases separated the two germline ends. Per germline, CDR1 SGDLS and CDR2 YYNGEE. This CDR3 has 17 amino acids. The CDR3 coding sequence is TGTGCCAGCAGCGACGCCATCAGGGAGCCCCCGAACACTGAAGCTTTCTTT. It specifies CASSDAIREPPNTEAFF.

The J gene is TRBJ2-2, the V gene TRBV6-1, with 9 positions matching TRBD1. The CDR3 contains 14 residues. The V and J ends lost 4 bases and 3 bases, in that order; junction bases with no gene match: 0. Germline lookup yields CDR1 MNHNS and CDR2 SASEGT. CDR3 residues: CASSGTGDTGELFF. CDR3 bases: TGTGCCAGCAGTGGGACAGGGGACACCGGGGAGCTGTTTTTT.

CDR3 residues: CASSLLGTANEKLFF. CDR3 bases: TGTGCCAGCAGTTTATTGGGTACAGCGAATGAAAAACTGTTTTTT. The J gene is TRBJ1-4, the V gene TRBV28; D call uncertain. Germline values: CDR1 MDHEN, CDR2 SYDVKM. V lost 1 base and J 5 bases, leaving 11 bases between the germline ends. There are 15 residues in the CDR3.

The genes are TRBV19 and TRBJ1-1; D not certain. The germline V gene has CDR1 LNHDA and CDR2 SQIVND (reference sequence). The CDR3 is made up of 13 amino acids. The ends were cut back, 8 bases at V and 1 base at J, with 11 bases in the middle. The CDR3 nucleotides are TGTGCCAGTTCCTACGGTCAGAACACTGAAGCTTTCTTT. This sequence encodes CASSYGQNTEAFF.

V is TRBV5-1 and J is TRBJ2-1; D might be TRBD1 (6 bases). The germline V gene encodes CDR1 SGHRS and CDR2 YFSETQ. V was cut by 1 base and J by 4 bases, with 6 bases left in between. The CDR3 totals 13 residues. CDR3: CASSLTGYNEQFF. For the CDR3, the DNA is TGCGCCAGCAGCTTGACAGGGTACAATGAGCAGTTCTTC.